This TCR beta chain stems from a study of T cell responses to AZD1222 COVID-19 vaccine. Profiled with immunoSEQ multiplex PCR; TCRdb holds only in-frame clones, not every one. The sample holds tens of thousands of clones, less than 90% seen once. As to this clone: The antigen is not known.

Trimming shortened V by 0 bases and J by 8 bases, and 17 bases separated the two germline ends. CDR3 size: 15 residues. Per germline, CDR1 SGHKS and CDR2 YYEKEE (reference sequence). Study outcomes and limitations: After two AZD1222 doses, spike-specific TCR breadth and depth rose versus day 0. Researchers report vaccine-associated CD4 TCRs spanning spike, with dominance at 160-218 and 743-854.

This specimen was peripheral blood, taken 28 days after the second AZD1222 dose. The receptor was isolated from an adult who received the AZD1222 COVID-19 vaccine. The chain is built from TRBV5-5 and TRBJ1-2; D gene uncertain. The CDR3 nucleotides read TGTGCCAGCAGCTTGGTAGGGCCCCCTAATAGCGGCTACACCTTC. This codes for CASSLVGPPNSGYTF.